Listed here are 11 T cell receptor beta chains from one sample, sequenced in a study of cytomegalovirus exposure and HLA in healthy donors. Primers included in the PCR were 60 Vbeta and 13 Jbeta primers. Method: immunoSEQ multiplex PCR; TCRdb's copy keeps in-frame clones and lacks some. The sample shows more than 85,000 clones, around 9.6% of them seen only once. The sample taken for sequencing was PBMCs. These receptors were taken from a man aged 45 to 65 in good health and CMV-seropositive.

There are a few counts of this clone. The CDR3 is CASSVGALAGGRTGELFF. In nucleotides, the CDR3 is TGTGCCAGCAGCGTAGGTGCACTAGCGGGAGGTCGCACCGGGGAGCTGTTTTTT. The V gene is TRBV9, the J gene TRBJ2-2; TRBD2 agrees at 12 bases. CDR3 length: 18 residues. Germline V CDR1 and CDR2: SGDLS, YYNGEE. V lost 0 bases to trimming and J lost 4 bases; unmatched junction nucleotides: 7.

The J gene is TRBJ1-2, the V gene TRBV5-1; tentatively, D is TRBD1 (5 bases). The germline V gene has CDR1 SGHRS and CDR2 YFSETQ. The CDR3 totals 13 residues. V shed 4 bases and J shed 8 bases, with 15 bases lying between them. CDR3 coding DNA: TGCGCCAGCAGCCCCGGGGGGTCTGGGGGCTACACCTTC. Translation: CASSPGGSGGYTF.

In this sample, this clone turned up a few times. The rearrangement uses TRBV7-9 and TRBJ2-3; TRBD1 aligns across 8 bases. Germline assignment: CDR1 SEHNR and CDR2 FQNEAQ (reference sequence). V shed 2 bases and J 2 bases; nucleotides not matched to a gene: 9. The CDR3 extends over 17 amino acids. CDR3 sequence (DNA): TGTGCCAGCAGCTTATTCGCCGGACAGGGAGACACAGATACGCAGTATTTT. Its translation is CASSLFAGQGDTDTQYF. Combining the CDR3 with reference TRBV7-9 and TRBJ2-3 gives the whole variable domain DTGVSQNPRHKITKRGQNVTFRCDPISEHNRLYWYRQTLGQGPEFLTYFQNEAQLEKSRLLSDRFSAERPKGSFSTLEIQRTEQGDSAMYLCASSLFAGQGDTDTQYFGPGTRLTVL.

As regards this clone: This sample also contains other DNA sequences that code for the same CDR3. The CDR3 reads CASTRAPEKLFF. The CDR3 nucleotides read TGTGCCAGCACCAGGGCCCCGGAAAAACTGTTTTTT. V and J are TRBV6-6 and TRBJ1-4; a possible D gene is TRBD1 (5 bases). The CDR3 spans 12 residues. V lost 7 bases to trimming and J lost 8 bases, with 11 bases between them. Germline-derived CDR1 and CDR2 are MNHNY and SVGAGI (reference sequence).

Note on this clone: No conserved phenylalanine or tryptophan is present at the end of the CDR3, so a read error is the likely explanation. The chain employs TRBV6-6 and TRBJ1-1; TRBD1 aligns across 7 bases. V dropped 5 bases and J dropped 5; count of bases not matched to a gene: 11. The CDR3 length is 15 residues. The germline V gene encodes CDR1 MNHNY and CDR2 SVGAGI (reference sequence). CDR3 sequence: CASSGRQGSKTEAFL. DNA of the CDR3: TGTGCCAGCAGTGGCCGACAGGGTTCGAAAACTGAAGCTTTCTTG.

DNA for the CDR3: TGTGCCAGCAAAGGGCTAGCGGGGGGGGTATACAATGAGCAGTTCTTC. Translated: CASKGLAGGVYNEQFF. The genes are TRBV11-2 and TRBJ2-1; 12 nucleotides match TRBD2. Germline lookup yields CDR1 SGHAT and CDR2 FQNNGV. Losses at the gene ends were 7 bases for V and 4 bases for J; bases not matched to a gene: 8. The CDR3 is 16 residues long.

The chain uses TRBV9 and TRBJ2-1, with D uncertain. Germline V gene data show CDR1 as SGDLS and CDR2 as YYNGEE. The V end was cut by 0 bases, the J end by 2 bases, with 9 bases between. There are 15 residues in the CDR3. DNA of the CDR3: TGTGCCAGCAGCGTAGTAATTTCCCCCTACAATGAGCAGTTCTTC. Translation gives CASSVVISPYNEQFF.

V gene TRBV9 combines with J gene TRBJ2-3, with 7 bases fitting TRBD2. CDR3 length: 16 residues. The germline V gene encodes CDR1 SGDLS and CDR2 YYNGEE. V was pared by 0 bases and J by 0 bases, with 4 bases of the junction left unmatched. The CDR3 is CASSVAAGVSTDTQYF. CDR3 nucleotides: TGTGCCAGCAGCGTAGCGGCGGGAGTGAGCACAGATACGCAGTATTTT.

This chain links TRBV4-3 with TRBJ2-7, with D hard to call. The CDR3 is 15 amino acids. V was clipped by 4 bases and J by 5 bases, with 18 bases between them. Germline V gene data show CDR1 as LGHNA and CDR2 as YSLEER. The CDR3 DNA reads TGCGCCAGCAGCCCTGATGAGAATTACCGGGACGAGCAGTACTTC. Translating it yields CASSPDENYRDEQYF.

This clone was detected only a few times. The CDR3 spells CSTTGQGNDEQYF. The CDR3 bases are TGCAGCACGACAGGACAGGGAAACGACGAGCAGTACTTC. The chain joins TRBV29-1 to TRBJ2-7, with TRBD1 matching 8 bases. The CDR3 consists of 13 residues. The germline gives CDR1 SQVTM, CDR2 ANQGSEA. After removal of 8 bases from V and 5 bases from J, the junction contained 11 bases not matched to a gene.

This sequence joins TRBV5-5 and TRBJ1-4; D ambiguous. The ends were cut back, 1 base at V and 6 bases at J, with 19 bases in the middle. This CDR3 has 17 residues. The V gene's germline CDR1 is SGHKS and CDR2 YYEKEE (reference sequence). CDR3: CASSLTISGNWDEKLFF. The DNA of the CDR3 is TGTGCCAGCAGCTTGACGATTTCAGGAAATTGGGATGAAAAACTGTTTTTT.